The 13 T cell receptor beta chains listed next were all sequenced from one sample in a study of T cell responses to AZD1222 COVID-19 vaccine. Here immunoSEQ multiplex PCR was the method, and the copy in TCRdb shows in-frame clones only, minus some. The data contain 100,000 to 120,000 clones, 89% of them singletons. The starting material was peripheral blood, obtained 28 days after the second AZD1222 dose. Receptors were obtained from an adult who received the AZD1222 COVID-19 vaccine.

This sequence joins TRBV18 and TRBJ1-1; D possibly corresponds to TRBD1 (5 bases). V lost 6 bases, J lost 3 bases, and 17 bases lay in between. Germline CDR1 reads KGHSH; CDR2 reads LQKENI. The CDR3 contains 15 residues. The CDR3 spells CASSPIFGDYTEAFF. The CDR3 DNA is TGTGCCAGCTCCCCGATTTTCGGGGACTACACTGAAGCTTTCTTT.

CDR3 in amino acids: CATSGLGSYEQYF. CDR3 in DNA: TGTGCCACCTCGGGACTAGGTAGCTACGAGCAGTACTTC. V usage is TRBV19 and J usage is TRBJ2-7; 8 nucleotides match TRBD2. V trimming: 10 bases; J trimming: 3 bases; junction bases outside the gene matches: 8. Germline V gene data show CDR1 as LNHDA and CDR2 as SQIVND (reference sequence). CDR3 length equals 13 residues.

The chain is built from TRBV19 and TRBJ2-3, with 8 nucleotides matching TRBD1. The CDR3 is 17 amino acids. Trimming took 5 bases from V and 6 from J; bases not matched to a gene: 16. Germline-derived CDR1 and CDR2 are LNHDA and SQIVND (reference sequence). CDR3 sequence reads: CASSPQSGGPDIDTQYF. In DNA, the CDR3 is TGTGCCAGTAGTCCACAGTCAGGGGGCCCGGACATCGATACGCAGTATTTT.

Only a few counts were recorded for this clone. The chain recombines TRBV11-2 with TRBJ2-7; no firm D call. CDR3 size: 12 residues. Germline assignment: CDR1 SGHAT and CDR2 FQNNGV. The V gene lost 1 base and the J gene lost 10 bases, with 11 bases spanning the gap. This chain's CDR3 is CASSLVTSTQYF. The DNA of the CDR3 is TGTGCCAGCAGCTTAGTAACCTCCACTCAGTACTTC. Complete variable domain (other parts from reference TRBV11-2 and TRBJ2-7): EAGVAQSPRYKIIEKRQSVAFWCNPISGHATLYWYQQILGQGPKLLIQFQNNGVVDDSQLPKDRFSAERLKGVDSTLKIQPAKLEDSAVYLCASSLVTSTQYFGPGTRLTVT.

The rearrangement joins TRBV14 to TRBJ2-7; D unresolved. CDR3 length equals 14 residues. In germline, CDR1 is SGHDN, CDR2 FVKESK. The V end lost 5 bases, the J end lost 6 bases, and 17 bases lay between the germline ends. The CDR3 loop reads CASSTGSAWSEQYF. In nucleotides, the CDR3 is TGTGCCAGCAGCACCGGGTCAGCCTGGTCCGAGCAGTACTTC.

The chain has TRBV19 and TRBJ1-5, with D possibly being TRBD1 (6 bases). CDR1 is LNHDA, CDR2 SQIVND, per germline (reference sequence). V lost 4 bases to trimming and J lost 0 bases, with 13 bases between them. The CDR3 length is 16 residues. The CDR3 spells CASSTTGTYSNQPQHF. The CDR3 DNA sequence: TGTGCCAGTAGTACTACAGGGACCTATAGCAATCAGCCCCAGCATTTT.

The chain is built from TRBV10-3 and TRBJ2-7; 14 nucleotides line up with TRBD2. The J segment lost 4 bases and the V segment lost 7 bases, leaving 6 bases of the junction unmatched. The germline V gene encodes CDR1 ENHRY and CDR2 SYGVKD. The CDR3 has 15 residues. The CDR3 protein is CAINTGTSGSYEQYF. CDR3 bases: TGTGCCATCAATACCGGGACTAGCGGGAGTTACGAGCAGTACTTC.

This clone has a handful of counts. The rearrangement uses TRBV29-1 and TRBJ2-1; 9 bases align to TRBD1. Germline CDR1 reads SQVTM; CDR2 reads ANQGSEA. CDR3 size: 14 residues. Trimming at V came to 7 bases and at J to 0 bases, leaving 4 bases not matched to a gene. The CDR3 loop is CSGKQGASYNEQFF. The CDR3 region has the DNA TGCAGCGGAAAACAGGGGGCCTCCTACAATGAGCAGTTCTTC.

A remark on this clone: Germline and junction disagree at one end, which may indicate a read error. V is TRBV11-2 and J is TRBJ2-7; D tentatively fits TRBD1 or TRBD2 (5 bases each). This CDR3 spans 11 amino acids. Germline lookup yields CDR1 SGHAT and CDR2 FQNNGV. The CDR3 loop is CASSLARDPKF. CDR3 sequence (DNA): TGTGCCAGCAGCTTAGCCCGGGACCCCAAATTC.

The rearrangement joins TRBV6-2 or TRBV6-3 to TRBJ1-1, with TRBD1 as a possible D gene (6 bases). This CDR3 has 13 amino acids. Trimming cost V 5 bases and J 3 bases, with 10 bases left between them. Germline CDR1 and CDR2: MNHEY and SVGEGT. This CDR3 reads CASSTHRDTEAFF. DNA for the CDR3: TGTGCCAGCAGTACCCACAGGGACACTGAAGCTTTCTTT.

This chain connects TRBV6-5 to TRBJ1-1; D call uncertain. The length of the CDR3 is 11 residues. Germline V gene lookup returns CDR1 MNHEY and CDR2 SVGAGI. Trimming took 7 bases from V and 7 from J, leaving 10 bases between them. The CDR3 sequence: CASKTSLEAFF. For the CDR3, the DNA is TGTGCCAGCAAAACATCCCTTGAAGCTTTCTTT.

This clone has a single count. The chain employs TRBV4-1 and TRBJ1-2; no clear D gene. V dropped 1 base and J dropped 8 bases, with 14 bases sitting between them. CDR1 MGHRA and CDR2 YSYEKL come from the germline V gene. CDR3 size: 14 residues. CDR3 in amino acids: CASSQGPGVGGYTF. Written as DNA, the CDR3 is TGCGCCAGCAGCCAAGGGCCTGGAGTAGGAGGCTACACCTTC.

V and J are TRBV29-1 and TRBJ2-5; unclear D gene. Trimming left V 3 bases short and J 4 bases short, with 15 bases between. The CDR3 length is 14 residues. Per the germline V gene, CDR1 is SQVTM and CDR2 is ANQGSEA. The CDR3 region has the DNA TGCAGCGTTGAGGGCAGTCCGGTTGGAGAGACCCAGTACTTC. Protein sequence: CSVEGSPVGETQYF.